Listed below are T cell receptor beta chains from one sample, sequenced in a study of CD8 T cells in Susac syndrome. One entry per CDR3 protein, called by TCRdb with MiXCR from the immunoSEQ multiplex PCR reads. The repertoire holds 150,000 to 200,000 distinct CDR3 sequences, with roughly 95% as singletons. Sequencing was done on a sample of CD4+ T cells from PBMCs. The receptor set was obtained from a human donor with multiple sclerosis. Both conserved end residues are part of each CDR3. The order of the fields is D gene, V gene, clone size, J gene, CDR3 protein, CDR3 DNA. The D gene is left open where the match is weak. A clone size is listed for some rows: how often the clone was seen (once, few, many), or a class if it is expanded.

-	TRBV30	-	TRBJ2-6	CAWNRAGANVLTF	TGTGCCTGGAATAGGGCCGGGGCCAACGTCCTGACTTTC
-	TRBV12-3/TRBV12-4	once	TRBJ2-7	CASNLNGPSSYEQYF	TGTGCCAGCAACTTAAACGGCCCTAGCTCCTACGAGCAGTACTTC
-	TRBV27	-	TRBJ1-2	CASSRSGSYYGYTF	TGTGCCAGCAGTCGTAGCGGCAGCTACTATGGCTACACCTTC
-	TRBV25-1	-	TRBJ2-2	CASSEQTWYTGELFF	TGTGCCAGCAGTGAACAAACTTGGTACACCGGGGAGCTGTTTTTT
TRBD1	TRBV12-3/TRBV12-4	few	TRBJ2-7	CASSQGQGIYEQYF	TGTGCCAGCAGTCAGGGACAGGGAATTTACGAGCAGTACTTC
TRBD1	TRBV29-1	-	TRBJ2-2	CSTRQGNTGELFF	TGCAGCACCCGACAGGGGAACACCGGGGAGCTGTTTTTT
TRBD1	TRBV20-1	few	TRBJ2-1	CSARDRGNEQFF	TGCAGTGCTAGGGACAGGGGGAATGAGCAGTTCTTC
-	TRBV27	-	TRBJ2-7	CASRPGFSLYEQYF	TGTGCCAGCAGGCCAGGGTTCTCCCTGTACGAGCAGTACTTC
TRBD2	TRBV27	-	TRBJ2-7	CASSSRLAGTYEQYF	TGTGCCAGCAGTTCTCGACTAGCGGGGACCTACGAGCAGTACTTC
-	TRBV29-1	few	TRBJ2-5	CSVDPVYRARETQYF	TGCAGCGTGGACCCCGTATACAGGGCCCGGGAGACCCAGTACTTC
-	TRBV21-1	-	TRBJ1-1	CASSTQGIRRDEAFF	TGTGCCAGCAGCACCCAAGGCATCAGGCGAGATGAAGCTTTCTTT
-	TRBV29-1	-	TRBJ1-1	CSVVPGWDTEAFF	TGCAGCGTTGTCCCGGGGTGGGACACTGAAGCTTTCTTT
-	TRBV14	-	TRBJ1-1	CASSQSSVLTEAFF	TGTGCCAGCAGCCAATCTTCCGTTTTGACTGAAGCTTTCTTT
TRBD1	TRBV5-6	-	TRBJ1-1	CASSLVDRDTEAFF	TGTGCCAGCAGCTTGGTGGACAGGGACACTGAAGCTTTCTTT
-	TRBV15	-	TRBJ2-5	CATSRDKGQETQYF	TGTGCCACCAGCAGAGATAAGGGACAAGAGACCCAGTACTTC
-	TRBV29-1	-	TRBJ2-1	CSVAPRAQYNEQFF	TGCAGCGTTGCCCCCAGGGCACAATACAATGAGCAGTTCTTC
TRBD1	TRBV20-1	-	TRBJ2-5	CSACDRGPTQYF	TGCAGTGCATGCGACAGGGGTCCGACCCAGTACTTC
TRBD1	TRBV14	-	TRBJ2-5	CASSLRTGQETQYF	TGTGCCAGCAGCCTTCGGACAGGCCAAGAGACCCAGTACTTC
TRBD2	TRBV6-1	once	TRBJ2-2	CASILRGGNTGELFF	TGTGCCAGCATTCTCCGGGGGGGGAACACCGGGGAGCTGTTTTTT
-	TRBV5-1	-	TRBJ2-2	CASSLSPGTGELFF	TGCGCCAGCAGCCTATCCCCAGGGACCGGGGAGCTGTTTTTT
-	TRBV20-1	-	TRBJ2-1	CSASLRGQYNEQFF	TGCAGTGCTAGTTTACGAGGACAGTACAATGAGCAGTTCTTC
-	TRBV6-6	-	TRBJ1-1	CASSLGQENTEAFF	TGTGCCAGCAGCCTGGGCCAGGAGAACACTGAAGCTTTCTTT
-	TRBV3-1	-	TRBJ2-7	CASSAGAREQYF	TGTGCCAGCAGCGCAGGGGCTCGCGAGCAGTACTTC
-	TRBV20-1	-	TRBJ2-5	CSALYRVQETQYF	TGCAGTGCGCTTTACAGGGTGCAAGAGACCCAGTACTTC
-	TRBV30	-	TRBJ2-1	CAWSIQGGEQQFF	TGTGCCTGGAGTATACAAGGAGGGGAGCAGCAGTTCTTC
TRBD2	TRBV5-4	-	TRBJ2-3	CASSLRVIAGGTDTQYF	TGTGCCAGCAGCTTGAGGGTTATAGCGGGAGGCACAGATACGCAGTATTTT
-	TRBV7-2	-	TRBJ2-3	CASSSNRDTDTQYF	TGTGCCAGCAGCTCTAACAGGGACACAGATACGCAGTATTTT
-	TRBV20-1	-	TRBJ2-3	CSARSGSTDTQYF	TGCAGTGCTAGAAGCGGGAGCACAGATACGCAGTATTTT
TRBD1	TRBV30	-	TRBJ1-1	CAWSVQGGSTEAFF	TGTGCCTGGAGTGTACAGGGGGGTAGCACTGAAGCTTTCTTT
TRBD2	TRBV30	-	TRBJ2-3	CAGSGGPTQYF	TGTGCCGGGAGCGGGGGGCCTACGCAGTATTTT
-	TRBV7-9	-	TRBJ2-3	CASSLGTLRTDTQYF	TGTGCCAGCAGCTTAGGGACACTACGCACAGATACGCAGTATTTT
-	TRBV19	-	TRBJ1-2	CASSTPGRTYYGYTF	TGTGCCAGTAGTACGCCGGGACGGACTTACTATGGCTACACCTTC
-	TRBV9	-	TRBJ2-3	CASSVGGGPADTQYF	TGTGCCAGCAGCGTAGGAGGCGGGCCCGCAGATACGCAGTATTTT
-	TRBV6-1	-	TRBJ2-7	CASSERPGTHAYEQYF	TGTGCCAGCAGTGAGAGACCCGGGACCCACGCCTACGAGCAGTACTTC
TRBD1	TRBV20-1	-	TRBJ1-2	CSAPGTGNYGYTF	TGCAGTGCGCCCGGGACAGGGAACTATGGCTACACCTTC
-	TRBV29-1	-	TRBJ2-5	CSVADSAGETQYF	TGCAGCGTAGCTGACAGCGCCGGAGAGACCCAGTACTTC
-	TRBV10-3	-	TRBJ2-4	CAISVELKNIQYF	TGTGCCATCAGTGTGGAGTTGAAAAACATTCAGTACTTC
TRBD1	TRBV28	-	TRBJ2-1	CASQGVTGGNEQFF	TGTGCCAGCCAGGGGGTGACAGGCGGCAATGAGCAGTTCTTC
-	TRBV15	-	TRBJ1-1	CATSRDILVPEAFF	TGTGCCACCAGCAGAGATATCCTCGTCCCCGAAGCTTTCTTT
TRBD1	TRBV10-3	-	TRBJ1-2	CAIRGTGLDGYTF	TGTGCCATCAGGGGGACAGGGCTCGATGGCTACACCTTC
TRBD1	TRBV16	-	TRBJ1-5	CASSLTRTGGNQPQHF	TGTGCCAGCAGTCTGACTCGGACAGGCGGCAATCAGCCCCAGCATTTT
TRBD1	TRBV20-1	-	TRBJ2-7	CSARVGGQGLSEQYF	TGCAGTGCTAGAGTTGGGGGACAGGGACTTAGCGAGCAGTACTTC
TRBD2	TRBV12-3/TRBV12-4	-	TRBJ2-3	CASVTSGHRTDTQYF	TGTGCCAGCGTGACTAGCGGCCACCGCACAGATACGCAGTATTTT
-	TRBV20-1	-	TRBJ2-3	CSAPLGGVTQYF	TGCAGTGCCCCCCTGGGGGGTGTTACGCAGTATTTT
-	TRBV27	once	TRBJ2-3	CASSSNMGGTDTQYF	TGTGCCAGCAGTTCCAACATGGGCGGCACAGATACGCAGTATTTT
-	TRBV12-3/TRBV12-4	-	TRBJ2-7	CASSLSGMSSYEQYF	TGTGCCAGCAGTTTATCCGGGATGAGCTCCTACGAGCAGTACTTC
-	TRBV12-3/TRBV12-4	-	TRBJ2-1	CASSLARTYNEQFF	TGTGCCAGCAGTTTGGCGCGCACCTACAATGAGCAGTTCTTC
TRBD1	TRBV20-1	-	TRBJ2-7	CSAFDRDPYEQYF	TGCAGTGCCTTCGACAGGGATCCCTACGAGCAGTACTTC
TRBD1	TRBV30	-	TRBJ1-4	CAWKIQGMGEKLFF	TGTGCCTGGAAAATACAGGGGATGGGGGAAAAACTGTTTTTT
TRBD1	TRBV28	-	TRBJ2-7	CASSSGQRSYEQYF	TGTGCCAGCAGTTCGGGACAGAGGTCCTACGAGCAGTACTTC
-	TRBV20-1	-	TRBJ1-1	CSARVGTNTEAFF	TGCAGTGCTAGAGTAGGGACGAACACTGAAGCTTTCTTT
-	TRBV5-1	-	TRBJ1-2	CASSPDWGNYGYTF	TGCGCCAGCAGCCCGGACTGGGGGAACTATGGCTACACCTTC
TRBD2	TRBV24-1	-	TRBJ2-2	CATSDLGTSLGELFF	TGTGCCACCAGTGACCTCGGGACTAGTCTCGGGGAGCTGTTTTTT
TRBD1	TRBV6-5	-	TRBJ2-5	CASSYFTGVQETQYF	TGTGCCAGCAGTTACTTCACAGGGGTCCAAGAGACCCAGTACTTC
-	TRBV6-6	-	TRBJ1-2	CAGAGAYGYTF	TGTGCCGGGGCGGGGGCCTATGGCTACACCTTC